This section outlines one TCR beta chain sequence together with its context. Deletions cut 2 bases from V and 3 bases from J, with 9 bases between. In germline, CDR1 is SGHRS, CDR2 YFSETQ. The CDR3 is 13 amino acids. This sample stems from a study of blood T cell repertoires in COVID-19. Across the whole study: Some COVID-19 samples were acute and others convalescent; all came from the United States, Italy and Spain. Sources were T cells, B-cell-depleted T cells, or PBMCs; the material itself was cDNA or gDNA.

How the authors handled the data: For nucleated cells, counts were estimated from reference gene primer amplification. Sequencing used immunoSEQ multiplex PCR; TCRdb keeps in-frame clones, though not all of them. The V and J calls and clone size are taken from that table; D and trimming were inferred from the DNA. The sample comprises around 270,000 clones, more than 85% of which are singletons, and around 0.84% rests with the top ten. This receptor was identified in a man between 25 and 39 years old with acute or convalescent COVID-19. The chain recombines TRBV5-1 with TRBJ2-7; no clear D gene. The sequenced sample was peripheral blood. The DNA of the CDR3 is TGCGCCAGCAGCTTAAGTCCCGGCTACGAGCAGTACTTC. Translating it yields CASSLSPGYEQYF.